The entry below describes one T cell receptor (beta chain). Its cognate antigen is unknown. This may arise from a read error, as a much more abundant clone is one base away. The source of the sample is a study of T cells in Graves' hyperthyroidism and ophthalmopathy. Study-wide findings and caveats: Expanded thyroid clonotypes (above 0.001) were mostly also found in blood. Separating ophthalmopathy from stable hyperthyroidism was achieved by a 13 V-J model.

Every diagnosis used clinical symptoms, serum thyroxine and TRAb, thyroid ultrasound and orbital computed tomography. From RNA transcripts, TCR beta CDR3 regions were amplified. Researchers ran a first-round RT-PCR on the TCR CDR3 using the HTBI primer set. One entry per CDR3 protein, called by TCRdb with MiXCR from the multiplex PCR reads. This sample has 300,000 to 400,000 distinct CDR3 sequences, with around 20% found just once. The CDR3 sequence is 15 residues long. CDR1 is SGHTA and CDR2 is FQGNSA in the germline V gene. The rearrangement links TRBV7-2 to TRBJ1-2; possibly TRBD1 for D (6 bases). The TCR comes from a woman between 45 and 65 years old with Graves' hyperthyroidism. Sequenced: blood. The CDR3, as DNA: TGTGCCAGCAGCTTACCTTTGACAGGAAACTATGGCCACACCTTC. This sequence encodes CASSLPLTGNYGHTF.